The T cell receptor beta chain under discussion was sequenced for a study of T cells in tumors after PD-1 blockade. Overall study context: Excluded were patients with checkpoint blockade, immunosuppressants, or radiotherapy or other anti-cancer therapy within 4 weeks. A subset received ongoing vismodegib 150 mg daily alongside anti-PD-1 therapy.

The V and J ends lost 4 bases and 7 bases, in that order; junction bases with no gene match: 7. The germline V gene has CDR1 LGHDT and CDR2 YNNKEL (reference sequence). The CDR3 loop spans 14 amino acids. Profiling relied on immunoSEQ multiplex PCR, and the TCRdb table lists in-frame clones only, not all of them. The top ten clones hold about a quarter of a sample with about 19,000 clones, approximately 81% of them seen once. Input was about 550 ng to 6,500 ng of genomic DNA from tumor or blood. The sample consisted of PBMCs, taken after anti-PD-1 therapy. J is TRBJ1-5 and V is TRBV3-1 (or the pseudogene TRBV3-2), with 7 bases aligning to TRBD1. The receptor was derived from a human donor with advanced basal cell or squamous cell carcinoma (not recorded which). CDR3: CASSPTQGVQPQHF. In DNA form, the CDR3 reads TGTGCCAGCAGCCCCACCCAGGGGGTACAGCCCCAGCATTTT.